The T cell receptor (beta chain) under discussion was sequenced for a study of cytomegalovirus exposure and HLA in healthy donors. Study-wide findings and caveats: Segments of the TCR beta V type were, in most cases, productive about 87% or about 30% of the time in an earlier analysis. Sequencing had likely introduced a cluster of highly shared sequence variants as an artifact. With later analysis, a missense DCLRE1C variant became linked to TCR beta V- and J-gene trimming.

A remark on this clone: Its antigen remains unknown.

Trimming cost V 5 bases and J 6 bases, with 15 bases left between them. The CDR3 sequence is 14 residues long. Germline V CDR1 and CDR2: SEHNR, FQNEAQ (reference sequence). The PCR employed 60 Vbeta primers together with 13 Jbeta primers. Assay: immunoSEQ multiplex PCR; the TCRdb copy retains only in-frame clones and omits some. Here the sample spans about 220,000 clones, more than 75% being singletons. Donors counted as nominally healthy when sampled, yet unrecorded immune exposures were likely. Sequencing was performed on PBMCs. The chain recombines TRBV7-9 with TRBJ2-3; possible D gene TRBD2, 6 bases. This receptor was taken from a woman in her forties in good health and CMV-seropositive. CDR3 bases: TGTGCCAGCAGCCTTGGGACTCCCGTTGATACGCAGTATTTT. Its protein is CASSLGTPVDTQYF.